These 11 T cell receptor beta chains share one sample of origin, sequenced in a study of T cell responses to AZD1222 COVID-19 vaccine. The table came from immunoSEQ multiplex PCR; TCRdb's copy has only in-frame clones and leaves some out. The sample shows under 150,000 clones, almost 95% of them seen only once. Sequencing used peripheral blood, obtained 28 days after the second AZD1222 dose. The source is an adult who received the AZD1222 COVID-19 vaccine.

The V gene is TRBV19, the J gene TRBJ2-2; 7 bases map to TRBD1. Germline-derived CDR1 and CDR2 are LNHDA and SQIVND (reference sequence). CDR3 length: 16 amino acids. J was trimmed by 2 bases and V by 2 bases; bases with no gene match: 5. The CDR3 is CASSITGQVNTGELFF. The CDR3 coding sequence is TGTGCCAGTAGTATAACCGGACAGGTCAACACCGGGGAGCTGTTTTTT.

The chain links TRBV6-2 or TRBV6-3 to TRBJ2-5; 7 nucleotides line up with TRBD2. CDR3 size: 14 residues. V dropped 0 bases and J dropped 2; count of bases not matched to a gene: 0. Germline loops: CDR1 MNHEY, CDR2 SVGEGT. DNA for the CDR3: TGTGCCAGCAGTTACTCCGGGGGGCAAGAGACCCAGTACTTC. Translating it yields CASSYSGGQETQYF.

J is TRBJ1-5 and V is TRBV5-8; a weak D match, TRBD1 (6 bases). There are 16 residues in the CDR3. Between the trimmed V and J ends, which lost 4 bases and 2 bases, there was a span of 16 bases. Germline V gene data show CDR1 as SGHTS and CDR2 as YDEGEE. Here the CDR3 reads CASSPPARGGNQPQHF. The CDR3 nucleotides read TGTGCCAGCAGCCCCCCAGCCAGGGGAGGCAATCAGCCCCAGCATTTT.

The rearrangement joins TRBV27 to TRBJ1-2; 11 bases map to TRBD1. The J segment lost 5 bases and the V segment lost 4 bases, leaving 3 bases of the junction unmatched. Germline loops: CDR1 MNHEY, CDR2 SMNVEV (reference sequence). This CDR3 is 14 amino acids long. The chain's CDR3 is CASSSGTGGYGYTF. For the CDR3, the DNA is TGTGCCAGCAGTTCGGGGACAGGGGGGTATGGCTACACCTTC.

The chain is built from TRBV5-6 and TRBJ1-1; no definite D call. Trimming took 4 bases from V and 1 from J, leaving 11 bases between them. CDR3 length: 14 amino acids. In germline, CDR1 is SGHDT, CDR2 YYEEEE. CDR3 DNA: TGTGCCAGCAGCCGGGTGAGCTCGAACACTGAAGCTTTCTTT. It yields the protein CASSRVSSNTEAFF.

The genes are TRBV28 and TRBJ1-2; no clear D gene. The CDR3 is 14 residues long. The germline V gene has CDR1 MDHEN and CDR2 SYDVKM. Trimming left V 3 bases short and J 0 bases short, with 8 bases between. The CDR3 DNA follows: TGTGCCAGCAGTTTTCGGGGATCTAACTATGGCTACACCTTC. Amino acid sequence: CASSFRGSNYGYTF.

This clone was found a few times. Here the CDR3 DNA reads TGTGCCATCAGGAAGGAGGGTGGAAATTCACCCCTCCACTTT. It specifies CAIRKEGGNSPLHF. The genes are TRBV10-3 and TRBJ1-6, with D unclear. V was shortened by 6 bases and J by 7 bases, with 13 bases between the two germline ends. CDR3 size: 14 residues. Germline loops: CDR1 ENHRY, CDR2 SYGVKD.

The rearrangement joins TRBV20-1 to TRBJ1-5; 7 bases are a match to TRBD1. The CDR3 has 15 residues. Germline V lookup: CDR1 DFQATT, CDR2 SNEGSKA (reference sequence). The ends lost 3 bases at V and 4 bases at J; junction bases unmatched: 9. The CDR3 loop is CSASSPQGQNQPQHF. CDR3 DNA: TGCAGTGCTAGTTCTCCACAGGGGCAGAATCAGCCCCAGCATTTT.

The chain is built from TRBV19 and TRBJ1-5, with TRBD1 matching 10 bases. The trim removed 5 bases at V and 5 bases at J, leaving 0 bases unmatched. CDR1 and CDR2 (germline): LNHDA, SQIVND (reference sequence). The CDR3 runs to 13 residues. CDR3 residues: CASSGTGDQPQHF. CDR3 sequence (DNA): TGTGCCAGTAGTGGGACAGGGGATCAGCCCCAGCATTTT.

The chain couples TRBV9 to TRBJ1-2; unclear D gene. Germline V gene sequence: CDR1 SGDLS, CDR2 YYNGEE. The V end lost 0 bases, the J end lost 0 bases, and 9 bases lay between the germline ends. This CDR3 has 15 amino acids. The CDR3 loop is CASSVAGVANYGYTF. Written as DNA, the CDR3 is TGTGCCAGCAGCGTAGCGGGTGTAGCTAACTATGGCTACACCTTC.

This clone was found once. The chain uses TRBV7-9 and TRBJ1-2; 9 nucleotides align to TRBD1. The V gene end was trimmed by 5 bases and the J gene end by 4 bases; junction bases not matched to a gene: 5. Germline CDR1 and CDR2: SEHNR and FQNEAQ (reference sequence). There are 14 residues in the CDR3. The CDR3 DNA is TGTGCCAGCAGCCAGACAGGGGGTTTCTATGGCTACACCTTC. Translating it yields CASSQTGGFYGYTF.